This TCR beta chain was obtained from a study of T-cell reconstitution after alpha-beta-depleted transplantation in children. The germline V gene has CDR1 DFQATT and CDR2 SNEGSKA (reference sequence). This CDR3 comprises 15 residues. J gave up 4 bases and V 4 bases, and 11 bases lay outside the gene matches. A library of TCRbeta sequences, prepared with unique molecular identifiers, was generated. One entry per CDR3 protein results from TCRdb running MiXCR on the PCR reads. The table records 150,000 to 250,000 distinct CDR3 sequences, approximately 15% of them present only once. J is TRBJ2-7 and V is TRBV20-1; 9 bases agree with TRBD2. The material was PBMCs from the stem cell graft donor, obtained from the stem cell graft. This receptor was obtained from a human donor who donated a stem cell graft to a child with acute lymphoblastic leukemia. CDR3 sequence reads: CSANTVAGGRYEQYF. The CDR3 region has the DNA TGCAGTGCTAACACTGTTGCGGGAGGGAGGTACGAGCAGTACTTC.